This TCR beta chain is drawn from a study of blood T cell repertoires in COVID-19. Study in general: Samples of COVID-19 (acute and convalescent) were obtained from the United States, Italy and Spain. The analysed material was cDNA or gDNA that came from T cells, B-cell-depleted T cells, or PBMCs.

Methods used by the authors: Estimation of nucleated cell counts relied on the amplification of reference gene primers. Sequencing used immunoSEQ multiplex PCR; TCRdb keeps in-frame clones, though not all of them. V and J calls and clone size are given by that table; D and trimming were obtained from the DNA. The table includes over 60,000 clones, roughly 89% detected once. The ends lost 6 bases at V and 6 bases at J; junction bases unmatched: 10. CDR3 size: 14 residues. CDR1 is LNHDA and CDR2 is SQIVND in the germline V gene (reference sequence). The sequence came from a middle-aged man with acute or convalescent COVID-19. J is TRBJ2-7 and V is TRBV19; TRBD1 aligns across 8 bases. The sample taken for sequencing was peripheral blood. The CDR3 sequence: CASSPGRGHGEQYF. The CDR3 nucleotides are TGTGCCAGTAGCCCAGGCAGGGGGCATGGCGAGCAGTACTTC.